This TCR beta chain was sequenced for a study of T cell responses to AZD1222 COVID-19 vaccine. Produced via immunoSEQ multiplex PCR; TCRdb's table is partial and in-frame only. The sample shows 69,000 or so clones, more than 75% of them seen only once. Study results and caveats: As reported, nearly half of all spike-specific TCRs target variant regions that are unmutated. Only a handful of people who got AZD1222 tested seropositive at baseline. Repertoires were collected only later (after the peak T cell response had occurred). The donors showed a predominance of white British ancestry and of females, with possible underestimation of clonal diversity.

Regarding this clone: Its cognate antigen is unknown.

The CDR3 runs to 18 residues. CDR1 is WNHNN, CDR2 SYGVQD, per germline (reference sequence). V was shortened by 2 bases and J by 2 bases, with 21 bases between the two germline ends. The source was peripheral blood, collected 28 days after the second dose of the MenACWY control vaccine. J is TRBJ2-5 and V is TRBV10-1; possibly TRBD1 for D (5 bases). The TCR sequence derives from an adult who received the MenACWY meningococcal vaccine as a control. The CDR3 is CASSEGAEGPRKQETQYF. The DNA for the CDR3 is TGCGCCAGCAGTGAGGGGGCGGAAGGCCCCCGAAAGCAAGAGACCCAGTACTTC.